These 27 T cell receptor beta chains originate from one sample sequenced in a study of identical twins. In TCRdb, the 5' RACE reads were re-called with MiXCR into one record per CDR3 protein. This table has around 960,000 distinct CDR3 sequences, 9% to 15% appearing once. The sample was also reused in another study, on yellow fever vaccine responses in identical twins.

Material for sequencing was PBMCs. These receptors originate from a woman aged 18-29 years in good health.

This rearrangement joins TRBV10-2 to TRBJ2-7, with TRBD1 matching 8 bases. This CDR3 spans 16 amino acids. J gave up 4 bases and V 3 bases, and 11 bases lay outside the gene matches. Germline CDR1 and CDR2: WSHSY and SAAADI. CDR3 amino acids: CASSDPFGQGSYEQYV. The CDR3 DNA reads TGCGCCAGCAGTGACCCCTTTGGACAGGGTTCGTACGAGCAGTACGTC.

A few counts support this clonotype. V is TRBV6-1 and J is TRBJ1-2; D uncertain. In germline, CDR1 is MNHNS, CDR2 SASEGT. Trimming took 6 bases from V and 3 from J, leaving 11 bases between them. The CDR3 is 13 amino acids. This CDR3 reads CASSNGLDYGYTF. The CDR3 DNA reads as TGTGCCAGCAGCAACGGACTCGACTATGGCTACACCTTC.

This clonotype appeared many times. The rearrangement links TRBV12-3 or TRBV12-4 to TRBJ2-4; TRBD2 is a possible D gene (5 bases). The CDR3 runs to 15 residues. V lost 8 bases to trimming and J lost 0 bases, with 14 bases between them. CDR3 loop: CASGSRWEAKNIQYF. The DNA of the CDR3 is TGTGCCAGCGGGAGCAGGTGGGAAGCCAAAAACATTCAGTACTTC.

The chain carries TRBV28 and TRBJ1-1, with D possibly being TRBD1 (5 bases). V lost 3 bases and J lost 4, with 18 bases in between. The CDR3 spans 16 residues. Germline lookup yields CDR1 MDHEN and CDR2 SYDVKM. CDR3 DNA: TGTGCCAGCAGTTTGGGCAGGGTCCAATGGGGCACTGAAGCTTTCTTT. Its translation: CASSLGRVQWGTEAFF.

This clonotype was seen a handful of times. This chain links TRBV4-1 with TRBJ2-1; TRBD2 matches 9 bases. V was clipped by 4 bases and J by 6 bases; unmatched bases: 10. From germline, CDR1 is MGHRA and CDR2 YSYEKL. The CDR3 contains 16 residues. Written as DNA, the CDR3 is TGCGCCAGCAGCCCCATTAGCGGGAGTAGGGCCAATGAGCAGTTCTTC. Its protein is CASSPISGSRANEQFF.

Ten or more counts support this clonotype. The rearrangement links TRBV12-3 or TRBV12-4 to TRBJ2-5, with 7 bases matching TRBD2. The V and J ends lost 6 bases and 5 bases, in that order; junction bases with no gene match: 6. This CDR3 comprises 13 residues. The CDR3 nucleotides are TGTGCCAGCAGACGGACTAGTCCGGAGACCCAGTACTTC. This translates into CASRRTSPETQYF.

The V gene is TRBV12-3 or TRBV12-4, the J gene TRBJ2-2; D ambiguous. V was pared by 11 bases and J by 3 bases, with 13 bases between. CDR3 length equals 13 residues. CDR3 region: CAFVPGDTGELFF. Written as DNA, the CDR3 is TGTGCCTTCGTCCCTGGGGACACCGGGGAGCTGTTTTTT.

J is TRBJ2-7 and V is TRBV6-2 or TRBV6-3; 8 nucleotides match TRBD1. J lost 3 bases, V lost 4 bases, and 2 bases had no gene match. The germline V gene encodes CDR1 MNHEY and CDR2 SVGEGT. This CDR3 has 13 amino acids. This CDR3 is CASSWTGNYEQYV. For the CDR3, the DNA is TGTGCCAGCAGTTGGACAGGGAACTACGAGCAGTACGTC.

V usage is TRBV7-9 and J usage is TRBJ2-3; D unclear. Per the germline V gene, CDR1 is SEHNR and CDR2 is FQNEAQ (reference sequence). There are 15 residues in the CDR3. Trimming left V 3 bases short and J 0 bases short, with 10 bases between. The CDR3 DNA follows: TGTGCCAGCAGCTTTGTCACCGGTAGCACAGATACGCAGTATTTT. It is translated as CASSFVTGSTDTQYF. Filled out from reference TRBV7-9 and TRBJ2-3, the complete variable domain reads DTGVSQNPRHKITKRGQNVTFRCDPISEHNRLYWYRQTLGQGPEFLTYFQNEAQLEKSRLLSDRFSAERPKGSFSTLEIQRTEQGDSAMYLCASSFVTGSTDTQYFGPGTRLTVL.

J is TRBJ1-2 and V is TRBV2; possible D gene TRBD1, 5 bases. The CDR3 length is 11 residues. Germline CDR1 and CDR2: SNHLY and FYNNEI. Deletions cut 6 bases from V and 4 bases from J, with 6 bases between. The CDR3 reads CASRGVYGYTF. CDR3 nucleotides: TGTGCCAGCAGAGGGGTCTATGGCTACACCTTC.

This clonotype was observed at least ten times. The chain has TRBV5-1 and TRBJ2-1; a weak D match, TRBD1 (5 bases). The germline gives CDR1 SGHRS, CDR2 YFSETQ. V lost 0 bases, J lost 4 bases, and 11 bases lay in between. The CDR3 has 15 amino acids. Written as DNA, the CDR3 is TGCGCCAGCAGCTTGGGCAGGGTGACATACAATGAGCAGTTCTTC. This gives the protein CASSLGRVTYNEQFF.

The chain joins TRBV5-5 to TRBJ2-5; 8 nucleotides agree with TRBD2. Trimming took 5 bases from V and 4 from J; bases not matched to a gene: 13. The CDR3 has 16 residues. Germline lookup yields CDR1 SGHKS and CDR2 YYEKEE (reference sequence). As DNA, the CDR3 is TGTGCCAGCAGTCCCCCGGCCGGGGGGGTAGGAGAGACCCAGTACTTC. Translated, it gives CASSPPAGGVGETQYF.

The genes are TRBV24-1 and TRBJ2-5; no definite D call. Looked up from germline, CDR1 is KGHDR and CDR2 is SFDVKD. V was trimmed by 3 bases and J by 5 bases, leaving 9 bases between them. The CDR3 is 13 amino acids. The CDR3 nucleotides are TGTGCCACCAGTGATACTATCCGGGAGACCCAGTACTTC. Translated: CATSDTIRETQYF.

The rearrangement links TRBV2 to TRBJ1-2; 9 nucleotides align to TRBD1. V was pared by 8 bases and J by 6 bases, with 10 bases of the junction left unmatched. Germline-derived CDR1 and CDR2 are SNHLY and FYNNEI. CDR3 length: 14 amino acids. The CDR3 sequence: CASGTGGAKHGYTF. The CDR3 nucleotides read TGTGCCAGCGGTACAGGGGGCGCGAAACATGGCTACACCTTC. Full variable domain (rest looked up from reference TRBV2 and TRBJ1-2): EPEVTQTPSHQVTQMGQEVILRCVPISNHLYFYWYRQILGQKVEFLVSFYNNEISEKSEIFDDQFSVERPDGSNFTLKIRSTKLEDSAMYFCASGTGGAKHGYTFGSGTRLTVV.

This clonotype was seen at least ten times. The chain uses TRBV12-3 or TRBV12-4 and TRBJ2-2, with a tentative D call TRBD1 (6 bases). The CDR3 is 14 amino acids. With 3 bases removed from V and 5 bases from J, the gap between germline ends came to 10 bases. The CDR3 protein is CASSLRTETGELFF. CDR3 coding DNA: TGTGCCAGCAGTTTGAGGACAGAAACCGGGGAGCTGTTTTTT.

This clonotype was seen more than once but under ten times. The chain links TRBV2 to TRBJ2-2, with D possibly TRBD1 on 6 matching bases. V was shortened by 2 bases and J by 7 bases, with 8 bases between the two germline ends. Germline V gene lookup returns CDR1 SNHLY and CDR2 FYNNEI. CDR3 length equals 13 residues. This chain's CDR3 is CASSERGIGELFF. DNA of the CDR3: TGTGCCAGCAGTGAAAGGGGGATCGGGGAGCTGTTTTTT.

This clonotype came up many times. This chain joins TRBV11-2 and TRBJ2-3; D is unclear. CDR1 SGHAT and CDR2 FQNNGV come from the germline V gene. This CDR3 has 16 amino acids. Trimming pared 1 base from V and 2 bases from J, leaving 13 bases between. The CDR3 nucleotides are TGTGCCAGCAGCTTAGGGGTGAACTGGCTCACAGATACGCAGTATTTT. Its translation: CASSLGVNWLTDTQYF.

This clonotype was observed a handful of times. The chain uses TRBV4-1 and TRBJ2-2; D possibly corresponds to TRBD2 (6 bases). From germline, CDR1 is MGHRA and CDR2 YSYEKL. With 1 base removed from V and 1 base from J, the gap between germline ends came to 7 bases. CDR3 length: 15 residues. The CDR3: CASSQAGVNTGELFF. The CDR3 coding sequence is TGCGCCAGCAGCCAAGCGGGGGTGAACACCGGGGAGCTGTTTTTT.

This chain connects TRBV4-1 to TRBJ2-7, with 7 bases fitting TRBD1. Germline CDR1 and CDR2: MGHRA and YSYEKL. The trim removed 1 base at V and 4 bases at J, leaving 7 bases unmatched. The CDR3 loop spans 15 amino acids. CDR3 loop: CASSQADNRGYEQYV. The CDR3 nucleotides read TGCGCCAGCAGCCAAGCGGATAACAGGGGTTACGAGCAGTACGTC.

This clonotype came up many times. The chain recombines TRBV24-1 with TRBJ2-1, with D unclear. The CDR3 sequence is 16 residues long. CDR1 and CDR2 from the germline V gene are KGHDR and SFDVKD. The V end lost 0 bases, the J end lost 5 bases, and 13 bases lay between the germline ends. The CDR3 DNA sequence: TGTGCCACCAGTGATTTGGCCCCAGGTATCGACAATGAGCAGTTCTTC. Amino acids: CATSDLAPGIDNEQFF.

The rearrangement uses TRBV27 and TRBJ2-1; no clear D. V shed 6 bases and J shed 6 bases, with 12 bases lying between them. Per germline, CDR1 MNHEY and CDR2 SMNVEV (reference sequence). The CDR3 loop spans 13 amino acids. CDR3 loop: CASSPRVLNEQFF. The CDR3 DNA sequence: TGTGCCAGCAGCCCCCGGGTACTCAATGAGCAGTTCTTC.

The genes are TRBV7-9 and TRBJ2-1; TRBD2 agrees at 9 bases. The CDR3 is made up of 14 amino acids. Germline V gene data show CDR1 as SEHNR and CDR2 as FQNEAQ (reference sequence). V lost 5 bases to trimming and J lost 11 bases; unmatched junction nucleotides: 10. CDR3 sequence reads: CASSGGASGIKQFF. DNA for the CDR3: TGTGCCAGCAGCGGAGGGGCTAGCGGGATTAAGCAGTTCTTC.

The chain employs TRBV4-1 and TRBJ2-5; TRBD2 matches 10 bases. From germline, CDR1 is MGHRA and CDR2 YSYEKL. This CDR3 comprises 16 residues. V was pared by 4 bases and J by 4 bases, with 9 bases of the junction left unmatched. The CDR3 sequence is CASSLLAGGIGETQYF. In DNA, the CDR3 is TGCGCCAGCAGCCTATTAGCGGGAGGAATTGGAGAGACCCAGTACTTC.

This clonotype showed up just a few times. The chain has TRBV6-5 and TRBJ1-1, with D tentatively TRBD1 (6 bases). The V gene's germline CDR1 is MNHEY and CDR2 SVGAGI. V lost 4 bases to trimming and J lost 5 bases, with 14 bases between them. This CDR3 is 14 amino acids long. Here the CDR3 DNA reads TGTGCCAGCAGTTGGGCAGGGGTCCGGACTGAAGCTTTCTTT. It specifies CASSWAGVRTEAFF.

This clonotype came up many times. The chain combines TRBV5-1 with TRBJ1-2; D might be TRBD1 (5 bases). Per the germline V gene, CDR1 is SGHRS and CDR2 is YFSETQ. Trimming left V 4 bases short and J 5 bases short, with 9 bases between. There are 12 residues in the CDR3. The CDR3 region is CASSLTDYGYTF. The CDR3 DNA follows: TGCGCCAGCAGCCTGACAGATTATGGCTACACCTTC.

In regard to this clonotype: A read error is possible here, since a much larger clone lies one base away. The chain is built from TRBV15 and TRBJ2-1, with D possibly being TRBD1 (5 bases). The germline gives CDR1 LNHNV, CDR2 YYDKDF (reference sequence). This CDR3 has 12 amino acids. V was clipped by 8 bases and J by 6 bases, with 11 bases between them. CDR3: CATLNRFNEQFF. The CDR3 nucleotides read TGTGCCACCCTTAACAGGTTCAATGAGCAGTTCTTC.

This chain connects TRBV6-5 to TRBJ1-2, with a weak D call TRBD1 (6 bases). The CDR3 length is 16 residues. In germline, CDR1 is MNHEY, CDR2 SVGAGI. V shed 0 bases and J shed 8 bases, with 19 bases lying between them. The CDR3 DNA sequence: TGTGCCAGCAGTTACTCTGGGGGGGCCTCGGTCTACGGCTACACCTTC. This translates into CASSYSGGASVYGYTF.